The clone carrying this T cell receptor (beta chain) was detected once. Among ophthalmopathy patients, the Clinical Activity Score reached at least 3, the NOSPECS grade reached at least 4, and duration remained under 3 months. 9 to 10 ml fresh peripheral blood yielded the PBMCs. The data belong to a study of T cells in Graves' hyperthyroidism and ophthalmopathy. Deletions cut 3 bases from V and 4 bases from J, with 12 bases between. There are 14 residues in the CDR3. The V gene's germline CDR1 is MNHEY and CDR2 SMNVEV (reference sequence). Regions amplified from RNA transcripts were the TCR beta CDR3 regions. Initially, a first-round RT-PCR of the TCR CDR3 employed the HTBI primer set. MiXCR, run by TCRdb on the multiplex PCR reads, gives a single entry per CDR3 protein. The sample has 300,000 to 350,000 distinct CDR3 sequences, 18% seen once.

The TCR comes from a middle-aged woman with Graves' ophthalmopathy. Source material: blood. The gene calls are TRBV27 and TRBJ1-2; D unclear. The DNA for the CDR3 is TGTGCCAGCAGTTTTGGGAGGGCCACCTATGGCTACACCTTC. This encodes CASSFGRATYGYTF.